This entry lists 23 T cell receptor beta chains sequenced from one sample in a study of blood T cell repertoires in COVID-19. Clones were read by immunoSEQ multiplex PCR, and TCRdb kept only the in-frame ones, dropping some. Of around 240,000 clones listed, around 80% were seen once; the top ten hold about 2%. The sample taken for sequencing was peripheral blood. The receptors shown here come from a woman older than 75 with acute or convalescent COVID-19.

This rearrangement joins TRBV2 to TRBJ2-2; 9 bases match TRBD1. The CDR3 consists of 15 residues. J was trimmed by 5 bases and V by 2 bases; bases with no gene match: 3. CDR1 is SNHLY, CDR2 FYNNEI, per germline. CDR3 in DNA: TGTGCCAGCAGTGAAACAGGGGGCGGGACCGGGGAGCTGTTTTTT. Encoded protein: CASSETGGGTGELFF.

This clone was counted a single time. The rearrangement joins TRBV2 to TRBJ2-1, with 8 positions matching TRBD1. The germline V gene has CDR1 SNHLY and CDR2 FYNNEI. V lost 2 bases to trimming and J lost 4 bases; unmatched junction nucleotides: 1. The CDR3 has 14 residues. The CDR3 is CASSEQGAYNEQFF. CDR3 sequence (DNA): TGTGCCAGCAGTGAACAGGGGGCATACAATGAGCAGTTCTTC.

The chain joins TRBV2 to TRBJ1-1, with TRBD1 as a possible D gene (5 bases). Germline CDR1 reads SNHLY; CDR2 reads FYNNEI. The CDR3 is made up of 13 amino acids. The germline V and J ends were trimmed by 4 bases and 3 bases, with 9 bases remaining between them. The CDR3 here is CASSVGRDTEAFF. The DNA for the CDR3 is TGTGCCAGCAGTGTGGGGCGCGACACTGAAGCTTTCTTT.

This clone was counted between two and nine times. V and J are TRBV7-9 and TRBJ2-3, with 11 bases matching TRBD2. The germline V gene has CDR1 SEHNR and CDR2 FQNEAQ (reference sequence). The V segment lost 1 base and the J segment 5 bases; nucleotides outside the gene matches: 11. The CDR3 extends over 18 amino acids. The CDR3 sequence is CASSLGLRLAGGLDTQYF. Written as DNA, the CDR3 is TGTGCCAGCAGCTTAGGCCTCCGTCTAGCGGGGGGCCTAGATACGCAGTATTTT.

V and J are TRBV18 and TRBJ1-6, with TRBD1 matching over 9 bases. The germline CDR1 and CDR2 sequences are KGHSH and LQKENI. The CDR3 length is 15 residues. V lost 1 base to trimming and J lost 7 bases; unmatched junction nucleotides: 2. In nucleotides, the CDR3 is TGTGCCAGCTCACCACTCGGACAGGGGAATTCACCCCTCCACTTT. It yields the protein CASSPLGQGNSPLHF. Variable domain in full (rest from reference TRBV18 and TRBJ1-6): NAGVMQNPRHLVRRRGQEARLRCSPMKGHSHVYWYRQLPEEGLKFMVYLQKENIIDESGMPKERFSAEFPKEGPSILRIQQVVRGDSAAYFCASSPLGQGNSPLHFGNGTRLTVT.

The CDR3 reads CASSQSRTTSPGELFF. CDR3 nucleotide sequence: TGTGCCAGCAGCCAGAGTCGGACTACCTCTCCCGGGGAGCTGTTTTTT. This chain connects TRBV3-1 (or the pseudogene TRBV3-2) to TRBJ2-2; perhaps TRBD2 as D (6 bases). The CDR3 consists of 16 residues. Trimming shortened V by 3 bases and J by 6 bases, and 17 bases separated the two germline ends. Germline V gene sequence: CDR1 LGHDT, CDR2 YNNKEL (reference sequence).

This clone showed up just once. CDR3 in DNA: TGTGCCAGCAGCTTACATGGGGCCACTGAAGCTTTCTTT. Residues: CASSLHGATEAFF. The J gene is TRBJ1-1, the V gene TRBV7-9; possibly TRBD1 for D (5 bases). Germline CDR1 reads SEHNR; CDR2 reads FQNEAQ (reference sequence). The CDR3 spans 13 residues. Deletions cut 2 bases from V and 4 bases from J, with 8 bases between.

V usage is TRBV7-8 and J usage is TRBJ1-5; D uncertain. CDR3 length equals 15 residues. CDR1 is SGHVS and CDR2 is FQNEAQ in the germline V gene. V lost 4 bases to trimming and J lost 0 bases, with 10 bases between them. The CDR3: CASSSVRFSNQPQHF. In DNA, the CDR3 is TGTGCCAGCAGCTCCGTGAGGTTTAGCAATCAGCCCCAGCATTTT.

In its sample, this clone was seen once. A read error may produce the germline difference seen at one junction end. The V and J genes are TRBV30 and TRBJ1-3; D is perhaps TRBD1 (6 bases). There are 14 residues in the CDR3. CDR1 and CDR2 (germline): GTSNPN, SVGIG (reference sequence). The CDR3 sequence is CAWSHTGLGSTIYF. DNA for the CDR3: TGTGCCTGGAGTCATACAGGGCTCGGAAGCACCATATATTTT.

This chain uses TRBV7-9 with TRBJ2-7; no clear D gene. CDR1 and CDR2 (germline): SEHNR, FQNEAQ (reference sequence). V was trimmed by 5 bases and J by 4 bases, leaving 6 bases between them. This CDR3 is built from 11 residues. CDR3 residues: CASSRTYEQYF. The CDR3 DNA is TGTGCCAGCAGCCGTACTTACGAGCAGTACTTC.

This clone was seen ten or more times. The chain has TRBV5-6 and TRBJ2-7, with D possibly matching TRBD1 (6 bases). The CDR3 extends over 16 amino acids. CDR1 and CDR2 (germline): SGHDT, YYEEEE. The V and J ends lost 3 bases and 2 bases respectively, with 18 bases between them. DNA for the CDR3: TGTGCCAGCAGCTCAGGGGACGGCAGGGAAGCCTACGAGCAGTACTTC. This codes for CASSSGDGREAYEQYF.

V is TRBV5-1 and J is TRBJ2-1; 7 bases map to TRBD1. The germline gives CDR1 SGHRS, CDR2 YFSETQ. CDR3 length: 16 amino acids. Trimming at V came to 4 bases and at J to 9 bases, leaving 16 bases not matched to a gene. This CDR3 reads CASSRVGGSFLGEQFF. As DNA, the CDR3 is TGCGCCAGCAGCAGAGTAGGGGGCAGCTTTTTGGGTGAGCAGTTCTTC.

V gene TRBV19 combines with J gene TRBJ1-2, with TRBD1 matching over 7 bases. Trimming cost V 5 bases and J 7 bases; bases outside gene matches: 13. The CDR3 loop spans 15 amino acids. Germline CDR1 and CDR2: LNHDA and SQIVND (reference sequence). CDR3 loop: CASSGYQDRVGGYTF. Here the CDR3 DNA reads TGTGCCAGTAGTGGCTACCAAGACAGGGTTGGTGGCTACACCTTC.

The CDR3 reads CASSQQTSRQETQYF. As DNA, the CDR3 is TGTGCCAGCAGCCAGCAGACTAGCCGCCAAGAGACCCAGTACTTC. This chain uses TRBV14 with TRBJ2-5, with 7 bases lining up with TRBD2. This CDR3 region has 15 residues. Germline CDR1 and CDR2: SGHDN and FVKESK. V shed 3 bases, J shed 1 base, and the junction held 5 bases outside the gene matches.

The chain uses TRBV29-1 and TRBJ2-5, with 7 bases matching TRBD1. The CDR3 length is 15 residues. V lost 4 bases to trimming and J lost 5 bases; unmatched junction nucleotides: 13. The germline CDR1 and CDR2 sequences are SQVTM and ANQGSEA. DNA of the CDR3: TGCAGCGTTGGATCGACAGGGTTAATCGGGGAGACCCAGTACTTC. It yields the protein CSVGSTGLIGETQYF.

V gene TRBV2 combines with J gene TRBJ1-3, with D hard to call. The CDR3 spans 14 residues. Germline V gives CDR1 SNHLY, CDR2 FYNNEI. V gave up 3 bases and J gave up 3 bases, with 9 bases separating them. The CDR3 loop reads CASSDYAVGNTIYF. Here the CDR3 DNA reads TGTGCCAGCAGTGACTATGCGGTTGGAAACACCATATATTTT.

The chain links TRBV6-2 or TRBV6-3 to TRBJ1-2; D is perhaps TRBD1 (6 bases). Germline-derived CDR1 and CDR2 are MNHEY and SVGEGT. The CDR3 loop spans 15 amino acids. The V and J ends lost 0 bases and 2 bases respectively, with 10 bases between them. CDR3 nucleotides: TGTGCCAGCAGTTACTCCCTACAGGGCAACTATGGCTACACCTTC. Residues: CASSYSLQGNYGYTF.

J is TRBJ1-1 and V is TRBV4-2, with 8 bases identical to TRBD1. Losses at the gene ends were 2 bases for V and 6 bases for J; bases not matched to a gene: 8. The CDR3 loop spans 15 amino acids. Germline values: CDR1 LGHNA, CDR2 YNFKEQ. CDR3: CASSQPMDRASEAFF. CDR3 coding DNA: TGTGCCAGCAGCCAACCCATGGACAGGGCTTCTGAAGCTTTCTTT.

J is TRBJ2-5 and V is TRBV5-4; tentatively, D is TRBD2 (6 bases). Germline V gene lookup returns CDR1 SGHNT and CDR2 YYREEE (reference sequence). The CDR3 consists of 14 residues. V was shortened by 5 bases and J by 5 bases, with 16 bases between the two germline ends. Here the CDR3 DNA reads TGTGCCAGCAGTTCTAAACTAGCTGCGGAGACCCAGTACTTC. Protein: CASSSKLAAETQYF.

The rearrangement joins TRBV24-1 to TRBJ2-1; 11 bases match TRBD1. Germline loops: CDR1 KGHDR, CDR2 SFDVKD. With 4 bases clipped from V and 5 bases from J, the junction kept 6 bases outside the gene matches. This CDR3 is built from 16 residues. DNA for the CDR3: TGTGCCACCAGTGACCCCGGACAGGGGGCGAACAATGAGCAGTTCTTC. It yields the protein CATSDPGQGANNEQFF.

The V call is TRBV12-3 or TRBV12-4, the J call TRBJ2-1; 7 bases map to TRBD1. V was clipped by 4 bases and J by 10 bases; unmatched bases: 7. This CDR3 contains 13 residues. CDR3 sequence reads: CASSSQGKPEQFF. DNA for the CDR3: TGTGCCAGCAGTTCACAGGGGAAGCCAGAGCAGTTCTTC.

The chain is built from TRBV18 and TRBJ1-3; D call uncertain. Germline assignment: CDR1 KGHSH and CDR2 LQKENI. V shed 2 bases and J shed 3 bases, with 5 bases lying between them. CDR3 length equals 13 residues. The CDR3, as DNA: TGTGCCAGCTCACCAGGGCTTGGAAACACCATATATTTT. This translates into CASSPGLGNTIYF.

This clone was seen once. CDR3: CASSPMAADTQYF. DNA for the CDR3: TGTGCCAGCTCACCGATGGCCGCAGATACGCAGTATTTT. The V call is TRBV18, the J call TRBJ2-3; D ambiguous. V gave up 3 bases and J gave up 4 bases, with 8 bases separating them. This CDR3 comprises 13 residues. Germline V CDR1 and CDR2: KGHSH, LQKENI.